Following are 13 T cell receptor beta chains from one sample sequenced in a study of T cell changes during pregnancy in multiple sclerosis. Repertoires were generated with immunoSEQ multiplex PCR, while TCRdb's copy carries only in-frame clones and drops some. Of roughly 40,000 clones detected, 92% appear once; the ten largest clones hold around 13%. Sequencing was performed on CD8+ T cells from peripheral blood mononuclear cells, taken in the first trimester of pregnancy. The receptor source for this set is a female donor with multiple sclerosis, enrolled in a pregnancy study.

V is TRBV4-2 and J is TRBJ2-6; no reliable D call. CDR1 is LGHNA, CDR2 YNFKEQ, per germline. The CDR3 consists of 17 residues. V dropped 2 bases and J dropped 0 bases, with 11 bases sitting between them. CDR3 DNA: TGTGCCAGCAGCCAATCTTCCTCCTCCTCTGGGGCCAACGTCCTGACTTTC. Residues: CASSQSSSSSGANVLTF.

The chain uses TRBV13 and TRBJ1-2; TRBD1 is a possible D gene (6 bases). CDR3 length: 11 residues. Germline loops: CDR1 PRHDT, CDR2 FYEKMQ (reference sequence). V shed 6 bases and J shed 8 bases, with 10 bases lying between them. CDR3: CASRIRGGYTF. CDR3 bases: TGTGCCAGCAGGATAAGGGGGGGCTACACCTTC.

The chain couples TRBV13 to TRBJ1-1; 10 nucleotides align to TRBD1. Germline V gene sequence: CDR1 PRHDT, CDR2 FYEKMQ (reference sequence). The CDR3 runs 15 residues. J was trimmed by 3 bases and V by 5 bases; bases with no gene match: 6. The CDR3 coding sequence is TGTGCCAGCAGCCCCCTAGGGACAGGGGACACTGAAGCTTTCTTT. This codes for CASSPLGTGDTEAFF.

V and J are TRBV27 and TRBJ2-5; D gene uncertain. The ends were cut back, 6 bases at V and 4 bases at J, with 15 bases in the middle. Germline lookup yields CDR1 MNHEY and CDR2 SMNVEV (reference sequence). The CDR3 length is 14 residues. CDR3 region: CASSLSPVGETQYF. Written as DNA, the CDR3 is TGTGCCAGCAGCCTATCCCCCGTCGGAGAGACCCAGTACTTC.

This clone was counted a single time. The gene calls are TRBV7-8 and TRBJ2-7; 9 bases map to TRBD1. Looked up from germline, CDR1 is SGHVS and CDR2 is FQNEAQ. This CDR3 is 14 amino acids long. Trimming cost V 0 bases and J 3 bases; bases outside gene matches: 0. Here the CDR3 reads CASSLAGQGYEQYF. CDR3 sequence (DNA): TGTGCCAGCAGCTTAGCGGGACAGGGCTACGAGCAGTACTTC. The variable domain in full, with the rest retrieved from reference TRBV7-8 and TRBJ2-7, is GAGVSQSPRYKVAKRGQDVALRCDPISGHVSLFWYQQALGQGPEFLTYFQNEAQLDKSGLPSDRFFAERPEGSVSTLKIQRTQQEDSAVYLCASSLAGQGYEQYFGPGTRLTVT.

The chain has TRBV9 and TRBJ2-7; D might be TRBD2 (6 bases). This CDR3 is built from 15 residues. V lost 0 bases and J lost 3, with 13 bases in between. Germline loops: CDR1 SGDLS, CDR2 YYNGEE. CDR3 in DNA: TGTGCCAGCAGCGTAGGTTCGGAGGGGATCTACGAGCAGTACTTC. Translated: CASSVGSEGIYEQYF.

The genes are TRBV4-1 and TRBJ1-1; D call uncertain. The CDR3 covers 14 residues. V lost 1 base and J lost 2, with 8 bases in between. Looked up from germline, CDR1 is MGHRA and CDR2 is YSYEKL. CDR3 residues: CASSQVQVNTEAFF. CDR3 nucleotides: TGCGCCAGCAGCCAAGTCCAGGTTAACACTGAAGCTTTCTTT.

This clone is labeled medium-sized (0.01 to 0.1%). This rearrangement joins TRBV9 to TRBJ2-7; 11 nucleotides match TRBD1. Germline values: CDR1 SGDLS, CDR2 YYNGEE. The CDR3 has 15 amino acids. V lost 4 bases, J lost 0 bases, and 3 bases stayed unmatched. The CDR3 bases are TGTGCCAGCAGCTCGGGGACAGGGGGCTCCTACGAGCAGTACTTC. Residues: CASSSGTGGSYEQYF.

The chain recombines TRBV29-1 with TRBJ2-1; tentatively, D is TRBD1 (6 bases). CDR1 and CDR2 from the germline V gene are SQVTM and ANQGSEA. Trimming took off 6 bases at V and 7 bases at J, with 16 bases between the two ends. The CDR3 spans 13 residues. The CDR3: CSVRQASGNEQFF. For the CDR3, the DNA is TGCAGCGTCCGACAGGCTTCGGGGAATGAGCAGTTCTTC.

Remarks on this clone: A read error may account for a junction end that differs from germline. The chain carries TRBV30 and TRBJ2-3; D gene ambiguous. Looked up from germline, CDR1 is GTSNPN and CDR2 is SVGIG (reference sequence). The length of the CDR3 is 12 residues. In nucleotides, the CDR3 is TGTGCCTGGATTTGTTCGCCAGATACGCAGTGTTTT. It encodes CAWICSPDTQCF.

The chain carries TRBV7-8 and TRBJ1-5; TRBD1 agrees at 9 bases. Trimming at V came to 2 bases and at J to 4 bases, leaving 3 bases not matched to a gene. The CDR3 length is 15 residues. Germline values: CDR1 SGHVS, CDR2 FQNEAQ. This chain's CDR3 is CASSLRDRENQPQHF. For the CDR3, the DNA is TGTGCCAGCAGCTTAAGGGACAGGGAGAATCAGCCCCAGCATTTT. The entire variable domain, with the rest obtained from reference TRBV7-8 and TRBJ1-5, is as follows: GAGVSQSPRYKVAKRGQDVALRCDPISGHVSLFWYQQALGQGPEFLTYFQNEAQLDKSGLPSDRFFAERPEGSVSTLKIQRTQQEDSAVYLCASSLRDRENQPQHFGDGTRLSIL.

This clone has just one count. CDR3 nucleotides: TGCGCCAGCAGCTTGCTGGGGGCTCAAGACTTTACCGGGGAGCTGTTTTTT. Its translation: CASSLLGAQDFTGELFF. The chain recombines TRBV5-1 with TRBJ2-2; a possible D gene is TRBD1 (6 bases). Per germline, CDR1 SGHRS and CDR2 YFSETQ. The CDR3 has 17 residues. Between the trimmed V and J ends, which lost 1 base and 5 bases, there was a span of 18 bases.

This clone was found a few times. The chain has TRBV6-5 and TRBJ2-5; 7 bases align to TRBD2. V shed 2 bases, J shed 2 bases, and the junction held 8 bases outside the gene matches. Germline V CDR1 and CDR2: MNHEY, SVGAGI. This CDR3 has 16 amino acids. The CDR3 DNA follows: TGTGCCAGCAGTTACCCCAGCCTGGGAGGGCAAGAGACCCAGTACTTC. Translation gives CASSYPSLGGQETQYF.